A selection of T cell receptor beta chains follows, all from one sample in a study of T-cell reconstitution after alpha-beta-depleted transplantation in children. TCRdb analysed the PCR reads with MiXCR anew, one entry per CDR3 protein. This sample has some 350,000 distinct CDR3 sequences, with about a sixth found just once. The starting material was PBMCs, mostly from graft donor cells, obtained 360 days after TCRalphabeta/CD19-depleted stem cell transplant. These receptors all stem from a male patient aged 2-15 years who had a stem cell transplant for acute lymphoblastic leukemia, so the T cells may come from the graft donor. Both conserved end residues are part of each CDR3. A D gene is named only where the DNA matches it firmly. Only part of the rows carry a size: once, few, many, or a class if the clone is expanded.

NA	TRBJ1-5	NA	TRBV27	TGTGCCAGCAGTGCCACGGGTCTCCTTGGGCCCCAGCATTTT	CASSATGLLGPQHF
TRBD1	TRBJ2-7	few	TRBV5-1	TGCGCCAGCAGCTTCTTGACCGGGACAGGGGTCTACGAGCAGTACTTC	CASSFLTGTGVYEQYF
TRBD2	TRBJ2-1	many	TRBV7-3	TGTGCCAGCAGCTTTTTAGCGGGAGAAGGTAATGAGCAGTTCTTC	CASSFLAGEGNEQFF
TRBD2	TRBJ2-4	NA	TRBV5-1	TGCGCCAGCAGCCGAGCGGGAGGGGCCAAAAACATTCAGTACTTC	CASSRAGGAKNIQYF
NA	TRBJ2-3	few	TRBV5-1	TGCGCCAGCAGCTTGTACGCCGGGGCAGATACGCAGTATTTT	CASSLYAGADTQYF
NA	TRBJ1-1	many	TRBV28	TGTGCCAGCAGCTACGACAGGCGGAACACTGAAGCTTTCTTT	CASSYDRRNTEAFF
NA	TRBJ1-1	few	TRBV12-5	TGTGCTAGTGGTTTCGATACGGGGGTACCCCAGGAAGCTTTCTTT	CASGFDTGVPQEAFF
NA	TRBJ1-5	NA	TRBV29-1	TGCAGCGTTGCAGGGGATGATCAGCCCCAGCATTTT	CSVAGDDQPQHF
TRBD2	TRBJ2-7	NA	TRBV5-1	TGCGCCAGCAGCTTGGCCCCGACTAGCGGCTACGAGCAGTACTTC	CASSLAPTSGYEQYF
TRBD1	TRBJ2-2	many	TRBV5-1	TGCGCCAGCGGACGACAGGGAAGAACCGGGGAGCTGTTTTTT	CASGRQGRTGELFF
TRBD2	TRBJ2-1	many	TRBV29-1	TGCAGCGCGTCCGGGACTAGCGGTTACAATGAGCAGTTCTTC	CSASGTSGYNEQFF
NA	TRBJ2-5	many	TRBV4-3	TGCGCCAGCAGCCAAGATAACAACGCCAGGGTGGGAGAGACCCAGTACTTC	CASSQDNNARVGETQYF
TRBD1	TRBJ2-1	NA	TRBV25-1	TGTGCCAGCAGTGAACTGGGACAGGAATACAATGAGCAGTTCTTC	CASSELGQEYNEQFF
NA	TRBJ2-7	NA	TRBV6-5	TGTGCCAGCAGTTACTCTCATAGCCGGGGTCAATTCCCCTACGAGCAGTACTTC	CASSYSHSRGQFPYEQYF
NA	TRBJ1-4	many	TRBV5-1	TGCGCCAGCAGCCCCGGTGTCGGAAAACTGTTTTTT	CASSPGVGKLFF
NA	TRBJ2-3	NA	TRBV24-1	TGTGCCACCAGTGACCCCGGCTATGGGGGACGCACAGATACGCAGTATTTT	CATSDPGYGGRTDTQYF
NA	TRBJ2-1	NA	TRBV5-1	TGCGCCAGCAGCTTCCGGGTTAGCTCCTACAATGAGCAGTTCTTC	CASSFRVSSYNEQFF
NA	TRBJ1-4	few	TRBV4-1	TGCGCCAGCAGCCAAGAATGGGGGACTAATGAAAAACTGTTTTTT	CASSQEWGTNEKLFF
TRBD1	TRBJ1-2	few	TRBV28	TGTGCCAGCAGTTTAGGGGACAGGGGTCTCGGAGGCTACACCTTC	CASSLGDRGLGGYTF
NA	TRBJ2-3	NA	TRBV4-1	TGCGCCAGCAGCCAACCGGGGGCTACAGTCGGGGCACAGTATTTT	CASSQPGATVGAQYF
TRBD2	TRBJ2-1	many	TRBV20-1	TGCAGTGCTAGGGCCTTAGGGAGCGGGAGTTTCAATGAGCAGTTCTTC	CSARALGSGSFNEQFF
NA	TRBJ2-1	few	TRBV18	TGTGCCAGCTCACCCCTCACGGGAGTCTCCCTGCCGGGTGAGCAGTTCTTC	CASSPLTGVSLPGEQFF
NA	TRBJ2-2	few	TRBV20-1	TGCAGTGCTAGGAGAGGAGGCAGCACCGGGGAGCTGTTTTTT	CSARRGGSTGELFF
TRBD2	TRBJ2-5	NA	TRBV5-1	TGCGCCGGGAGTAAAGCGGGAGGGCCGGAGACCCAGTACTTC	CAGSKAGGPETQYF
NA	TRBJ2-3	many	TRBV10-3	TGTGCCATCAGGGGGCGCACAGATACGCAGTATTTT	CAIRGRTDTQYF
NA	TRBJ2-3	few	TRBV12-3/TRBV12-4	TGTGCCAGCAGTTCCCGCCGGGACGATACGCAGTATTTT	CASSSRRDDTQYF
NA	TRBJ1-6	NA	TRBV9	TGTGCCAGCAGCGTTACGGGAGCTTATAATTCACCCCTCCACTTT	CASSVTGAYNSPLHF
NA	TRBJ1-2	NA	TRBV9	TGTGCCAGCAGCGTATCGAACCCAGGGACCTATGGCTACACCTTC	CASSVSNPGTYGYTF
TRBD2	TRBJ2-1	NA	TRBV20-1	TGCAGTGCTAGAGGACTAGCGGGGACCTACAATGAGCAGTTCTTC	CSARGLAGTYNEQFF
TRBD2	TRBJ2-1	many	TRBV10-3	TGTGCCATCAGTGTATCGGGTAGCGGGAGGGCCGTGGAGCAGTTCTTC	CAISVSGSGRAVEQFF
NA	TRBJ2-7	few	TRBV11-3	TGTGCCAGCAGCTTAGGAGAAGGCGAGCAGTACTTC	CASSLGEGEQYF
TRBD2	TRBJ2-5	NA	TRBV12-3/TRBV12-4	TGTGCCAGCCGGCGGGAGCTCCCAGAGACCCAGTACTTC	CASRRELPETQYF
NA	TRBJ2-7	few	TRBV11-2	TGTGCCAGCAGCTTAGGTGTTTGGGGGCGGGAGCCATCCTACGAGCAGTACTTC	CASSLGVWGREPSYEQYF
TRBD2	TRBJ2-1	few	TRBV2	TGTGCCAGCAGTGAAGCGCTTCGTCTAGCGGAAGGGGATGAGCAGTTCTTC	CASSEALRLAEGDEQFF
NA	TRBJ2-3	NA	TRBV2	TGTGCCAGCAGTGACCCCAGACTAGATACGCAGTATTTT	CASSDPRLDTQYF
NA	TRBJ2-3	NA	TRBV4-1	TGCGCCAGCAGCCAAGATAGGGGGGTCAGCGGTCGCACAGATACGCAGTATTTT	CASSQDRGVSGRTDTQYF
TRBD2	TRBJ2-7	many	TRBV20-1	TGCAGTGCTAGATTGGGCGGGAGGTCCTACGAGCAGTACTTC	CSARLGGRSYEQYF
TRBD2	TRBJ2-1	NA	TRBV28	TGTGCCAGCCACCTAGCGGGAGTATACAATGAGCAGTTCTTC	CASHLAGVYNEQFF
TRBD2	TRBJ2-5	many	TRBV4-3	TGCGCCAGCAGCCAAGATCGGGTGGCGGGAGGGCAAGAGACCCAGTACTTC	CASSQDRVAGGQETQYF
NA	TRBJ2-7	NA	TRBV7-8	TGTGCCAGCACCCATAGCTCCTACGAGCAGTACTTC	CASTHSSYEQYF
TRBD2	TRBJ2-7	few	TRBV24-1	TGTGCCACCAGTGATCCAAGGACTAGCTGGGTCTCCTACGAGCAGTACTTC	CATSDPRTSWVSYEQYF
NA	TRBJ1-2	NA	TRBV29-1	TGCAGCGTTAAGTCGGGGGTTGGCTACACCTTC	CSVKSGVGYTF
NA	TRBJ2-1	NA	TRBV4-1	TGCGCCAGCAGCCAAGCGCGGCTGAGCTCCTACAATGAGCAGTTCTTC	CASSQARLSSYNEQFF
NA	TRBJ2-1	few	TRBV7-2	TGTGCCAGCAGCTTAGCGCTTTGGTTGGCAGGGGAGCAGTTCTTC	CASSLALWLAGEQFF
NA	TRBJ2-1	NA	TRBV7-2	TGTGCCAGCAGCACCCGACTAGTGGAGCAGTTCTTC	CASSTRLVEQFF
NA	TRBJ2-7	NA	TRBV7-2	TGTGCCAGCAGCTTAGCCAGTGAGACTAGCTACGAGCAGTACTTC	CASSLASETSYEQYF
NA	TRBJ2-1	few	TRBV9	TGTGCCAGCAGCGTGGAGCTAGCGCTTGAAGGTGGTGAGCAGTTCTTC	CASSVELALEGGEQFF
TRBD1	TRBJ2-3	NA	TRBV20-1	TGCAGTGCTAGAGGGTCAAGAAAGGACAGGGAGGAGTCAGATACGCAGTATTTT	CSARGSRKDREESDTQYF
TRBD2	TRBJ2-7	NA	TRBV6-1	TGTGCCAGCAGTAAACGGAGCGGGAGGCAGGGGGAGCAGTACTTC	CASSKRSGRQGEQYF
NA	TRBJ1-2	few	TRBV4-1	TGCGCCAGCAGCCAAGAACACAGACACTATGGCTACACCTTC	CASSQEHRHYGYTF
TRBD2	TRBJ2-4	many	TRBV7-2	TGTGCCAGCAGCTTAGCGCGGGGGTCTCAGTACTTC	CASSLARGSQYF
NA	TRBJ2-3	many	TRBV27	TGTGCCAGCAGTTTAAGGTGGAGGGTGGACACAGATACGCAGTATTTT	CASSLRWRVDTDTQYF
NA	TRBJ2-2	many	TRBV4-2	TGTGCCAGCAGCCAAGGAACCTGGGGAACCAACACCGGGGAGCTGTTTTTT	CASSQGTWGTNTGELFF
NA	TRBJ2-1	few	TRBV27	TGTGCCAGCAGTCCGACAGAATTAGGGTACAATGAGCAGTTCTTC	CASSPTELGYNEQFF